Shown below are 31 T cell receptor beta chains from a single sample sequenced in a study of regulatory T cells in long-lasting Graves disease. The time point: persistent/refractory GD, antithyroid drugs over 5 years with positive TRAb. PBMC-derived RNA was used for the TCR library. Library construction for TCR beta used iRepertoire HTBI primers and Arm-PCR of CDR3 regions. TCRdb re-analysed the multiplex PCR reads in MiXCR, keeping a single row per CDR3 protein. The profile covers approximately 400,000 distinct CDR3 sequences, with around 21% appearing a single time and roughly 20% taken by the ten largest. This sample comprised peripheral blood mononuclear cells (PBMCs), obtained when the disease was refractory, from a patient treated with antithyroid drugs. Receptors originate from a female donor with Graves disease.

The CDR3 coding sequence is TGTGCCACCAGTGAAACAGGGGCGGACTATGGCTACACCTTC. Its protein is CATSETGADYGYTF. The rearrangement uses TRBV24-1 and TRBJ1-2; the match to TRBD1 covers 7 bases. V was pared by 4 bases and J by 3 bases, with 4 bases of the junction left unmatched. Germline V CDR1 and CDR2: KGHDR, SFDVKD. The CDR3 spans 14 residues.

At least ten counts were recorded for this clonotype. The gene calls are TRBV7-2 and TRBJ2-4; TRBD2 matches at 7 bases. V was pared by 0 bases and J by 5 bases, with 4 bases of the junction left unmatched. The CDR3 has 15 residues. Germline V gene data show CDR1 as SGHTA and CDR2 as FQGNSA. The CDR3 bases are TGTGCCAGCAGCTTAGCCCCCCTAGCGGAAAACATTCAGTACTTC. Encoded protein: CASSLAPLAENIQYF.

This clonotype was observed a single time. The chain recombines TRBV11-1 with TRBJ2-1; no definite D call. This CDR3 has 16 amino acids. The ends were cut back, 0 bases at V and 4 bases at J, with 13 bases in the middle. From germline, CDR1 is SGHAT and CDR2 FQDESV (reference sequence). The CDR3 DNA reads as TGTGCCAGCAGCTTAGCGGACCCCCGGGTTTACAATGAGCAGTTCTTC. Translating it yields CASSLADPRVYNEQFF.

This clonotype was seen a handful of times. CDR3 amino acids: CASSPSIYEQYF. CDR3 DNA: TGTGCCAGCAGTCCGTCGATATACGAGCAGTACTTC. The chain links TRBV7-2 to TRBJ2-7; D call uncertain. The CDR3 contains 12 residues. V lost 6 bases and J lost 4, with 10 bases in between. Germline V lookup: CDR1 SGHTA, CDR2 FQGNSA.

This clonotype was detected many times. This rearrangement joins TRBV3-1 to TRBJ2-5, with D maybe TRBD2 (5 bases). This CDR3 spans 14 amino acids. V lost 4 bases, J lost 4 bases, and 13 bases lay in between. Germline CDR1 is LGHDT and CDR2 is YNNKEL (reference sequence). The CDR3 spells CASSPARGRETQYF. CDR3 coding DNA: TGTGCCAGCAGCCCTGCCCGAGGGAGAGAGACCCAGTACTTC.

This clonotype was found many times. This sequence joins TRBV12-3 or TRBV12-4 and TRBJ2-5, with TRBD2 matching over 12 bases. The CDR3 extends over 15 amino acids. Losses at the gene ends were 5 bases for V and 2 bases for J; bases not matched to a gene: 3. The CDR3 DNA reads TGTGCCAGCAGTGACGGACTAGCGGGACAAGAGACCCAGTACTTC. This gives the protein CASSDGLAGQETQYF.

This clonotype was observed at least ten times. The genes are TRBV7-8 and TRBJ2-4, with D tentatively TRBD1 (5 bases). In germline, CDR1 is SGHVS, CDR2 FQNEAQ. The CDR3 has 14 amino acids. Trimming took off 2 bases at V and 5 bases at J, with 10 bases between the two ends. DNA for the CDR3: TGTGCCAGCAGCTTAAGTGACAGCGAAAACATTCAGTACTTC. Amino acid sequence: CASSLSDSENIQYF.

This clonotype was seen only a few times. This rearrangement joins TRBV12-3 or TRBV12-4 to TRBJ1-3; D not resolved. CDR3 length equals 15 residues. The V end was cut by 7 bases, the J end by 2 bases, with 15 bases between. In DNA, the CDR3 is TGTGCCAGCACCCCGGGGTTTAGGACTGGAAACACCATATATTTT. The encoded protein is CASTPGFRTGNTIYF.

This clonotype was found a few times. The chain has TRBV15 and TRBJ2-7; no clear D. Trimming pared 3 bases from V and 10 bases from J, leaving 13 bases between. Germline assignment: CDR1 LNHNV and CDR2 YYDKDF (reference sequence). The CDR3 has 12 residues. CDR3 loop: CATSRSGESQYF. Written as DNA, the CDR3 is TGTGCCACCAGCAGGTCCGGAGAATCTCAGTACTTC.

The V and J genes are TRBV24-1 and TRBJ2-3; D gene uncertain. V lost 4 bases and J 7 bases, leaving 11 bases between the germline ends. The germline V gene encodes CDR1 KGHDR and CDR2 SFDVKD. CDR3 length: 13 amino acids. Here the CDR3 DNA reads TGTGCCACCAGTGACCGAAGAGCGAATACGCAGTATTTT. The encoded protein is CATSDRRANTQYF.

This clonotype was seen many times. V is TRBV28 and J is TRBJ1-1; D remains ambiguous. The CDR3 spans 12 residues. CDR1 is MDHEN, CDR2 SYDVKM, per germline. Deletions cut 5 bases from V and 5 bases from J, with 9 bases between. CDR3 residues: CASSQKITEAFF. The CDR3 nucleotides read TGTGCCAGCAGTCAAAAAATAACTGAAGCTTTCTTT.

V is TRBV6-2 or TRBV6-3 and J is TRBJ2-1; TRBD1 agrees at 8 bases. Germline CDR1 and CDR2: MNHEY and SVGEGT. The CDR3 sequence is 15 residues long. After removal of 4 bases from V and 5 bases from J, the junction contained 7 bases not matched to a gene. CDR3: CASSSRQGIDNEQFF. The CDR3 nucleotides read TGTGCCAGCAGTTCTAGACAGGGGATAGACAATGAGCAGTTCTTC.

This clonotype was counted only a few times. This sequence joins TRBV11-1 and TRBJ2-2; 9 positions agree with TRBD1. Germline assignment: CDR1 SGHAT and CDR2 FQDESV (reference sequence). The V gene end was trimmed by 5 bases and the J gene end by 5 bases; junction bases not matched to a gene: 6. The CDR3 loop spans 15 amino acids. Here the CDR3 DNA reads TGTGCCAGCAGCGACCGGGACAGGGAGACCGGGGAGCTGTTTTTT. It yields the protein CASSDRDRETGELFF.

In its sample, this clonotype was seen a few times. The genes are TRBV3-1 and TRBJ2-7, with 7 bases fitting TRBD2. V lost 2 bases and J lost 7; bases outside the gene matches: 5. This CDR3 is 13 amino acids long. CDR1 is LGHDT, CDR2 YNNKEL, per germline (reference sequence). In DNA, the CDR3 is TGTGCCAGCAGCCAACCATCAGCGGGAGAGCAGTACTTC. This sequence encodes CASSQPSAGEQYF.

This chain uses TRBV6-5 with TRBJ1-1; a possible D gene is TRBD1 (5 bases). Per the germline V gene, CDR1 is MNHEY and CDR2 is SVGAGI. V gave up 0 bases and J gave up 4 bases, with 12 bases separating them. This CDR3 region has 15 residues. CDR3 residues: CASSYSIQAGTEAFF. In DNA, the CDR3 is TGTGCCAGCAGTTACTCAATACAGGCGGGCACTGAAGCTTTCTTT.

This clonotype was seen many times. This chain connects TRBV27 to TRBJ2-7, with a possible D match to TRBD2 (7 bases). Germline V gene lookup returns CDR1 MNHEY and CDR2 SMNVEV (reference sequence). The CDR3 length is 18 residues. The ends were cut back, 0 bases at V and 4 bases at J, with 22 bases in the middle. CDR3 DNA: TGTGCCAGCAGTTTATCGGCCGCGGCGGGGGCCCCTCTTTACGAGCAGTACTTC. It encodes CASSLSAAAGAPLYEQYF.

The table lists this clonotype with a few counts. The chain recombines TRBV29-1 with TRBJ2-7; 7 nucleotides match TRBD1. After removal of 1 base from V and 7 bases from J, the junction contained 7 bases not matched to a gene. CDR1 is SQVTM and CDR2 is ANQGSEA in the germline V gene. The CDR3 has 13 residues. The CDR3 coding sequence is TGCAGCGTTGAAGGACAGGGTTTGAGGGAGCAGTACTTC. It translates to CSVEGQGLREQYF.

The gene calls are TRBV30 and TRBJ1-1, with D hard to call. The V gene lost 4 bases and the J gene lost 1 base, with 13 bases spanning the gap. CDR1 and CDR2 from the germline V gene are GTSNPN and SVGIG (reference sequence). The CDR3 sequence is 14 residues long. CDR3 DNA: TGTGCCTGGAAGTTGTGGACTTCGAACACTGAAGCTTTCTTT. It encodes CAWKLWTSNTEAFF.

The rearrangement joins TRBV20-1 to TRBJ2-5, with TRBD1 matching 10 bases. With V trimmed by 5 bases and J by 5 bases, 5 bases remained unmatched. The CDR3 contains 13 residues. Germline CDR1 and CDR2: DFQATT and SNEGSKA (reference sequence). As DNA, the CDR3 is TGCAGTGCTTCCCGGACAGGGGGGGAGACCCAGTACTTC. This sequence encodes CSASRTGGETQYF.

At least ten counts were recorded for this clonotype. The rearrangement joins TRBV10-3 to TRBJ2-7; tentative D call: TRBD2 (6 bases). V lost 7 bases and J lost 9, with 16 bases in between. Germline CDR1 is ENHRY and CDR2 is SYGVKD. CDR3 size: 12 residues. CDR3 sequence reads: CAINGGGSGQYF. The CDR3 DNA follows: TGTGCCATCAACGGAGGAGGGTCTGGGCAGTACTTC.

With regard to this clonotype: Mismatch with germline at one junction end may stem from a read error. CDR3 coding DNA: TGTGCTAGCAGCCCAGCTCCGACTGATACGCAGTATTTT. Amino acid sequence: CASSPAPTDTQYF. This chain connects TRBV7-7 to TRBJ2-3; D remains ambiguous. The V gene's germline CDR1 is SSHAT and CDR2 FNYEAQ (reference sequence). The CDR3 sequence is 13 residues long.

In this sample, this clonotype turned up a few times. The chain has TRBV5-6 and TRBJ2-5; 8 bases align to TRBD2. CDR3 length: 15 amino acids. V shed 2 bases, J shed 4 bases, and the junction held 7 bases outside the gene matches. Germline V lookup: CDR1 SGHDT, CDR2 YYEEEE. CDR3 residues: CASSFFGAGGETQYF. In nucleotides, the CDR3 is TGTGCCAGCAGCTTTTTCGGGGCGGGGGGAGAGACCCAGTACTTC.

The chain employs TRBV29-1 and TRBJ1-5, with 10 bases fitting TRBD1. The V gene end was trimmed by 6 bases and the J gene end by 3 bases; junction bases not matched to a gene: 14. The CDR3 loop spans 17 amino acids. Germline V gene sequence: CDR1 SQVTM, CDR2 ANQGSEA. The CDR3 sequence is CSVSQAGTGVDNQPQHF. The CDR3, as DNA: TGCAGCGTATCCCAAGCCGGGACAGGGGTCGACAATCAGCCCCAGCATTTT.

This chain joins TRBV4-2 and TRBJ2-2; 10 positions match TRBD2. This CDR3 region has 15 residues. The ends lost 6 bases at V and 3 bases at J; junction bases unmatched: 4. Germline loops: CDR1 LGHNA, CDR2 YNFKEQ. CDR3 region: CASRRTSGDTGELFF. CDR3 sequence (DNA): TGTGCCAGCAGGCGGACTAGCGGAGACACCGGGGAGCTGTTTTTT.

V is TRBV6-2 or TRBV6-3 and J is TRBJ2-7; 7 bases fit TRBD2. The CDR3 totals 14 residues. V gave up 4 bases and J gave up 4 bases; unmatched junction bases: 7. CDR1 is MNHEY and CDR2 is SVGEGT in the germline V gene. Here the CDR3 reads CASSWSGAGYEQYF. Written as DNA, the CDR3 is TGTGCCAGCAGTTGGAGCGGGGCGGGGTACGAGCAGTACTTC.

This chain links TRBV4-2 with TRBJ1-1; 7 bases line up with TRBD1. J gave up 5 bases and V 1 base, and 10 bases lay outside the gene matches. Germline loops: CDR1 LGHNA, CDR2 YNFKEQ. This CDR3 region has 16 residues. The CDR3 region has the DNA TGTGCCAGCAGCCAAGTGGGAACAGGGGTGGGGACTGAAGCTTTCTTT. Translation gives CASSQVGTGVGTEAFF.

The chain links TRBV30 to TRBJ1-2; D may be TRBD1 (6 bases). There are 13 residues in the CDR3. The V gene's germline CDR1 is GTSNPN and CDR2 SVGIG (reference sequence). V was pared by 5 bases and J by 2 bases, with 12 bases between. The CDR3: CAWGAQGNYGYTF. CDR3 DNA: TGTGCCTGGGGTGCTCAGGGGAACTATGGCTACACCTTC.

The CDR3 region is CASSQLQGSYEQYF. The DNA of the CDR3 is TGCGCCAGCAGCCAATTACAGGGTTCCTACGAGCAGTACTTC. The chain links TRBV4-1 to TRBJ2-7, with D possibly being TRBD1 (6 bases). Germline lookup yields CDR1 MGHRA and CDR2 YSYEKL. V lost 2 bases and J 1 base, leaving 9 bases between the germline ends. CDR3 length: 14 amino acids.

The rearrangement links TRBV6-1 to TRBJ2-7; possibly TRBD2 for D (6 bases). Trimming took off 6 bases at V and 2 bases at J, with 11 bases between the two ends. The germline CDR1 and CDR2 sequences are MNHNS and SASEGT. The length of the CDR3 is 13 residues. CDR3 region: CASRRDQAYEQYF. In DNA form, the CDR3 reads TGTGCCAGCAGGCGGGACCAAGCCTACGAGCAGTACTTC.

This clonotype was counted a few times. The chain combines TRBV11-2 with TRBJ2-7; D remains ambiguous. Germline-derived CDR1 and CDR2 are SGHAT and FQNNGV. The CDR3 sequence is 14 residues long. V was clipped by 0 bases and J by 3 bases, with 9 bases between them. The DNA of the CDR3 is TGTGCCAGCAGCTTAGATCTTTTGAGCTACGAGCAGTACTTC. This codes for CASSLDLLSYEQYF.

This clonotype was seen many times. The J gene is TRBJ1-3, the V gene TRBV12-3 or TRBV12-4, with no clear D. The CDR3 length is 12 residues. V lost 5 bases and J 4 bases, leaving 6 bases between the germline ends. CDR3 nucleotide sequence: TGTGCCAGCAGTCCTATGGGAAACACCATATATTTT. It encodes CASSPMGNTIYF.